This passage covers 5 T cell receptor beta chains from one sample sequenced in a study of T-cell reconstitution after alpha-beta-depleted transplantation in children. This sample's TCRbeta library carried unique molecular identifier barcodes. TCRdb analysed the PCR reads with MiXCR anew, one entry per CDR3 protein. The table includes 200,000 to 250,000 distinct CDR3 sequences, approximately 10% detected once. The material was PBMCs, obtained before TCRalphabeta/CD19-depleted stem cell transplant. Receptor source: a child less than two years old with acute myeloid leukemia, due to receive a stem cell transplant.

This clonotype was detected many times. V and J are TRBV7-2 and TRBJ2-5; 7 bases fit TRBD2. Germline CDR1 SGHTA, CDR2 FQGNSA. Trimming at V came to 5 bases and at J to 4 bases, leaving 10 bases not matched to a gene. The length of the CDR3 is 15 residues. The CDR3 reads CASSISGPAGETQYF. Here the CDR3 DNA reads TGTGCCAGCAGCATTAGCGGGCCGGCAGGAGAGACCCAGTACTTC.

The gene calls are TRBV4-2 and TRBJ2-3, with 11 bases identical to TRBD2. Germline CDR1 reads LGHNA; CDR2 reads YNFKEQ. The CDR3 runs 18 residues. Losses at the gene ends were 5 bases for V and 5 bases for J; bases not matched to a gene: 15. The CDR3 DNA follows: TGTGCCAGCAGCGGGATCCTGACTAGCGGGGCGGAGGGAGATACGCAGTATTTT. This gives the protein CASSGILTSGAEGDTQYF.

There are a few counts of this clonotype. The CDR3 DNA sequence: TGTGCCAGCAGCGAGGGGACAGGGCCTTCCTATGGCTACACCTTC. It translates to CASSEGTGPSYGYTF. The genes are TRBV9 and TRBJ1-2, with TRBD1 matching 9 bases. V was pared by 3 bases and J by 4 bases, with 7 bases of the junction left unmatched. Germline values: CDR1 SGDLS, CDR2 YYNGEE. This CDR3 region has 15 residues.

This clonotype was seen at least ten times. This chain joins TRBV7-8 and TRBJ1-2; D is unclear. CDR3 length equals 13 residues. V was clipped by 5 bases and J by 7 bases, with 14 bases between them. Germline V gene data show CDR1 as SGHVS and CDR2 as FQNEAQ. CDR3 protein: CASSPSREAGYTF. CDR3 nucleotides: TGTGCCAGCAGCCCTAGTAGAGAAGCTGGCTACACCTTC.

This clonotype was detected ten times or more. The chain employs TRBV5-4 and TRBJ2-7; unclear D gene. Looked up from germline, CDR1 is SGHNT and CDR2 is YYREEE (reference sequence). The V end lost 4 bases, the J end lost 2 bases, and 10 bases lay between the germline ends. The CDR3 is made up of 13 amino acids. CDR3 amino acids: CASSTSLTYEQYF. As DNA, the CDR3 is TGTGCCAGCAGCACGTCCCTCACCTACGAGCAGTACTTC.